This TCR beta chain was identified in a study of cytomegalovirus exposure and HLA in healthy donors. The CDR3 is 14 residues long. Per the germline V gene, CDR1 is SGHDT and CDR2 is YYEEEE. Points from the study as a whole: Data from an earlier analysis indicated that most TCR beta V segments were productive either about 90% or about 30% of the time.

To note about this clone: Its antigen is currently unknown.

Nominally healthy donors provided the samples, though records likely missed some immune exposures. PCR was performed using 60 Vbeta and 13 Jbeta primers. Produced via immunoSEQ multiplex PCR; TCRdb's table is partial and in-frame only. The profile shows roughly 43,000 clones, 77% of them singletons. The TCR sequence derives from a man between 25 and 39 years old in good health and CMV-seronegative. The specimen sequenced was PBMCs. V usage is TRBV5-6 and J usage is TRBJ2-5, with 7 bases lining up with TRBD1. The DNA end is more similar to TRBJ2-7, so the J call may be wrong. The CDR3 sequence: CASSPRQGRHEQYF. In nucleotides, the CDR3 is TGTGCCAGCAGCCCGAGACAGGGTAGGCACGAGCAGTACTTC.